A single sample is the source of the 17 T cell receptor beta chains below, sequenced in a study of radiation and T cells in renal cell carcinoma. Method: immunoSEQ multiplex PCR; TCRdb's copy keeps in-frame clones and lacks some. The data contain just over 150,000 clones, 87% of them singletons. Documented time point: blood 2 weeks post-SBRT. Treatment of the sample: 15 Gy SBRT to primary tumor, nephrectomy 4 weeks later. Sequenced here: blood, sampled from a patient whose treatment included radiotherapy and nephrectomy. The source of these receptors is a woman in her forties or fifties with renal cell carcinoma.

This chain joins TRBV19 and TRBJ2-3; D is uncertain. The CDR3 contains 14 residues. Trimming cost V 6 bases and J 2 bases, with 12 bases left between them. Germline-derived CDR1 and CDR2 are LNHDA and SQIVND (reference sequence). The CDR3 sequence: CASSFGRTTDTQYF. In nucleotides, the CDR3 is TGTGCCAGTAGCTTCGGACGGACCACAGATACGCAGTATTTT.

V usage is TRBV30 and J usage is TRBJ2-1; possible D gene TRBD1, 7 bases. Germline V gene sequence: CDR1 GTSNPN, CDR2 SVGIG (reference sequence). There are 15 residues in the CDR3. V was clipped by 0 bases and J by 8 bases, with 17 bases between them. The CDR3 is CAWSVGGGNGDEQFF. CDR3 DNA: TGTGCCTGGAGTGTAGGAGGGGGCAATGGGGATGAGCAGTTCTTC.

The CDR3 nucleotides read TGTGCCAGCAGCCCCGAAGAGCAGTACTTC. It translates to CASSPEEQYF. The chain combines TRBV7-9 with TRBJ2-7; D remains unclear. The CDR3 runs 10 residues. CDR1 is SEHNR, CDR2 FQNEAQ, per germline (reference sequence). The germline V and J ends were trimmed by 5 bases and 7 bases, with 6 bases remaining between them.

This clone was seen a handful of times. The chain joins TRBV9 to TRBJ2-3, with D possibly matching TRBD1 (6 bases). CDR1 is SGDLS and CDR2 is YYNGEE in the germline V gene. This CDR3 has 18 amino acids. The ends were cut back, 0 bases at V and 0 bases at J, with 17 bases in the middle. In DNA form, the CDR3 reads TGTGCCAGCAGCGTAGGAACAGGGATAATTAGCAGCACAGATACGCAGTATTTT. This codes for CASSVGTGIISSTDTQYF.

The chain is built from TRBV2 and TRBJ1-1; 7 bases line up with TRBD1. V lost 5 bases, J lost 2 bases, and 8 bases stayed unmatched. Germline V lookup: CDR1 SNHLY, CDR2 FYNNEI. This CDR3 has 15 amino acids. CDR3 amino acids: CASSLWTGDNTEAFF. The DNA for the CDR3 is TGTGCCAGCAGTCTATGGACAGGAGACAACACTGAAGCTTTCTTT.

The CDR3 loop is CASSPGTGAFF. CDR3 nucleotide sequence: TGTGCCAGCAGCCCAGGGACAGGAGCTTTCTTT. The chain recombines TRBV9 with TRBJ1-1, with 8 bases that match TRBD1. Germline-derived CDR1 and CDR2 are SGDLS and YYNGEE. V was pared by 4 bases and J by 10 bases, with 3 bases of the junction left unmatched. The CDR3 has 11 amino acids. The whole variable domain, remainder taken from reference TRBV9 and TRBJ1-1, is DSGVTQTPKHLITATGQRVTLRCSPRSGDLSVYWYQQSLDQGLQFLIQYYNGEERAKGNILERFSAQQFPDLHSELNLSSLELGDSALYFCASSPGTGAFFGQGTRLTVV.

This clone came up once. This chain links TRBV5-1 with TRBJ2-3, with 11 bases that match TRBD2. The CDR3 length is 16 residues. V lost 4 bases and J lost 3; bases outside the gene matches: 7. CDR1 is SGHRS, CDR2 YFSETQ, per germline. The CDR3 DNA reads as TGCGCCAGCAGCGCGGAACTAGCGGGGGCAACAGATACGCAGTATTTT. This encodes CASSAELAGATDTQYF.

The CDR3 nucleotides are TGTGCCAGCAGGAGACTAGCGGGGGCCCAAGAGACCCAGTACTTC. Its protein product is CASRRLAGAQETQYF. The gene calls are TRBV2 and TRBJ2-5; 12 positions match TRBD2. The CDR3 sequence is 15 residues long. CDR1 is SNHLY, CDR2 FYNNEI, per germline. V shed 6 bases and J 1 base; nucleotides not matched to a gene: 3. The full variable domain, with the rest looked up from reference TRBV2 and TRBJ2-5, is EPEVTQTPSHQVTQMGQEVILRCVPISNHLYFYWYRQILGQKVEFLVSFYNNEISEKSEIFDDQFSVERPDGSNFTLKIRSTKLEDSAMYFCASRRLAGAQETQYFGPGTRLLVL.

The chain employs TRBV29-1 and TRBJ2-1; tentative D call: TRBD1 (6 bases). V shed 8 bases and J shed 6 bases, with 8 bases lying between them. The CDR3 runs 10 residues. The germline V gene has CDR1 SQVTM and CDR2 ANQGSEA. The CDR3 nucleotides read TGCAGCTGGACAGTCAATGAGCAGTTCTTC. Translating gives CSWTVNEQFF.

The chain is built from TRBV7-2 and TRBJ1-3; tentative D call: TRBD1 (6 bases). The V end lost 1 base, the J end lost 2 bases, and 12 bases lay between the germline ends. Germline CDR1 reads SGHTA; CDR2 reads FQGNSA. The CDR3 is 16 amino acids. This CDR3 reads CASSLGSGTPGNTIYF. CDR3 bases: TGTGCCAGCAGCTTAGGCTCCGGGACACCTGGAAACACCATATATTTT.

The J gene is TRBJ2-3, the V gene TRBV5-4, with 8 bases that match TRBD2. V lost 5 bases, J lost 3 bases, and 11 bases stayed unmatched. The CDR3 is 16 residues long. Germline CDR1 is SGHNT and CDR2 is YYREEE (reference sequence). The CDR3 here is CASRIAGLVSTDTQYF. CDR3 sequence (DNA): TGTGCCAGCAGGATAGCGGGACTAGTATCGACAGATACGCAGTATTTT.

The gene calls are TRBV29-1 and TRBJ2-7; D unclear. The length of the CDR3 is 13 residues. V shed 4 bases and J shed 6 bases, with 16 bases lying between them. CDR1 is SQVTM and CDR2 is ANQGSEA in the germline V gene. DNA of the CDR3: TGCAGCGTTGTAAAGACTCCCCGCGGCGAGCAGTACTTC. This encodes CSVVKTPRGEQYF.

The chain uses TRBV11-2 and TRBJ1-6, with D uncertain. Deletions cut 1 base from V and 5 bases from J, with 9 bases between. The CDR3 runs to 15 residues. Germline V gene data show CDR1 as SGHAT and CDR2 as FQNNGV. CDR3 nucleotides: TGTGCCAGCAGCTTAGGGAAAGGGAATAATTCACCCCTCCACTTT. Translating it yields CASSLGKGNNSPLHF.

The V call is TRBV25-1, the J call TRBJ2-7; possible D gene TRBD1, 5 bases. The V and J ends lost 6 bases and 2 bases respectively, with 11 bases between them. CDR1 is MGHDK and CDR2 is SYGVNS in the germline V gene. The CDR3 has 13 residues. Here the CDR3 DNA reads TGTGCCAGCAGGGGGCAGGGCACCTACGAGCAGTACTTC. It specifies CASRGQGTYEQYF.

The chain links TRBV18 to TRBJ2-3; 9 bases align to TRBD1. Germline V gene lookup returns CDR1 KGHSH and CDR2 LQKENI. The CDR3 is 15 residues long. V lost 3 bases and J lost 7; bases outside the gene matches: 8. The CDR3 reads CASSPARDRENTQYF. The CDR3 nucleotides read TGTGCCAGCTCACCGGCCCGGGACAGGGAAAATACGCAGTATTTT.

The rearrangement joins TRBV6-1 to TRBJ2-5; 9 positions match TRBD2. The CDR3 totals 13 residues. Germline V gene lookup returns CDR1 MNHNS and CDR2 SASEGT. Trimming cost V 3 bases and J 13 bases; bases outside gene matches: 9. DNA for the CDR3: TGTGCCAGCAGTGAGCGGGGGGGCCAGTTCCTGTACTTC. The encoded protein is CASSERGGQFLYF.

The chain couples TRBV5-5 to TRBJ1-5; D unclear. Trimming removed 0 bases from V and 0 bases from J, with 10 bases in between. Germline V gene lookup returns CDR1 SGHKS and CDR2 YYEKEE (reference sequence). CDR3 length: 16 amino acids. CDR3 DNA: TGTGCCAGCAGCTTGGATGTAGGCTATAGCAATCAGCCCCAGCATTTT. Residues: CASSLDVGYSNQPQHF. The full variable domain, its missing parts supplied by reference TRBV5-5 and TRBJ1-5, is DAGVTQSPTHLIKTRGQQVTLRCSPISGHKSVSWYQQVLGQGPQFIFQYYEKEERGRGNFPDRFSARQFPNYSSELNVNALLLGDSALYLCASSLDVGYSNQPQHFGDGTRLSIL.